This entry concerns a single T cell receptor (beta chain). Its antigen is unknown. Base qualities are not provided; no much larger clone lies one nucleotide away. The CDR3, cysteine through phenylalanine, is 13 amino acids long. The CDR3 DNA has 39 bases and is translated from base 1. CDR1 SGHVS and CDR2 FQNEAQ were looked up in the germline V gene. V was cut back by 1 base and J by 3 bases, leaving a gap of 7 bases between them. This sample is part of a study of blood T cell repertoires in COVID-19 (dated by TCRdb to between 2020 and 2021). Study-wide context: Collaborator samples came from the United States, Italy and Spain and covered acute and convalescent phases of COVID-19. The prospective study material was composed of cDNA or gDNA derived from T cells, B-cell-depleted T cells, or PBMCs. The dataset comprised deeply sampled blood TCRbeta repertoires from subjects exposed to, actively infected with, or recovered from COVID-19. A freely available public database, intended as a resource for researchers studying the immune response to SARS-CoV-2, is where the repertoires were released. Samples were obtained from the ongoing ImmuneRACE study (first 160 participants) and from some 1,200 subjects provided by 6 global collaborators. Sample metadata almost always included a de-identified subject ID, COVID-19 status, age in years and sex. Where available, HLA class I and class II types were obtained from metadata supplied by the sample provider rather than from assay-based typing.

What the work shows at the level of the full study, not this receptor alone: The quantity of clinical and demographic metadata differed by source and by participant and was supplied without curation.

TCRbeta CDR3 regions were amplified from genomic DNA by means of the immunoSEQ Assay, a bias-controlled multiplex PCR. In the paper's pipeline: Within the assay, amplification of reference gene primers was used to estimate how many nucleated cells each sample contained. To quantify the absolute abundance of each unique TCRbeta CDR3 rearrangement, sequence reads were collapsed and filtered. For each sample, productive Simpson clonality was calculated by taking the square root of Simpson's diversity index across productive rearrangements. TCRdb holds this immuneACCESS table with in-frame rearrangements only. Some clones are missing; in checked studies, unresolved V genes explain under half, and the rest has no known cause. That table supplies the V and J calls and clone size; D and trimming were determined from the DNA. Within this sample are hundreds of thousands of clones, with approximately 86% of them counted one time only. The ten largest clones represent about 1% of the sample.

Participants in the prospective study were aged roughly 18 to 100 years, lived in 24 United States geographic areas, and enrolled through a virtual design. In the prospective study, cohorts were assigned on the basis of participant-reported clinical history obtained from a screening survey and a study questionnaire. ImmuneRACE Cohort 3 recovered participants were defined by two consecutive negative NP/OP PCR tests, healthcare professional clearance, or symptom resolution. Mobile phlebotomists in the prospective study collected whole blood, serum and a nasopharyngeal or oropharyngeal swab from every participant. Over a roughly two-month period, participants in the prospective study had the option of providing additional blood draws and questionnaires. Prospective study blood samples were shipped either frozen or at room temperature before DNA extraction.

The sequence derives from a woman under 40 who had recovered from COVID-19. Sequenced material: PBMCs or T cells enriched from blood (not recorded which). The sequence links TRBV7-8 to TRBJ2-7, with TRBD2 as a weak D call on 5 bases. The DNA reads TGTGCCAGCAGCTTAGGAGGAGGCTACGAGCAGTACTTC. It codes for CASSLGGGYEQYF. Reference TRBV7-8 and TRBJ2-7 proteins supply the regions before and after the CDR3; the full variable domain is: GAGVSQSPRYKVAKRGQDVALRCDPISGHVSLFWYQQALGQGPEFLTYFQNEAQLDKSGLPSDRFFAERPEGSVSTLKIQRTQQEDSAVYLCASSLGGGYEQYFGPGTRLTVT.